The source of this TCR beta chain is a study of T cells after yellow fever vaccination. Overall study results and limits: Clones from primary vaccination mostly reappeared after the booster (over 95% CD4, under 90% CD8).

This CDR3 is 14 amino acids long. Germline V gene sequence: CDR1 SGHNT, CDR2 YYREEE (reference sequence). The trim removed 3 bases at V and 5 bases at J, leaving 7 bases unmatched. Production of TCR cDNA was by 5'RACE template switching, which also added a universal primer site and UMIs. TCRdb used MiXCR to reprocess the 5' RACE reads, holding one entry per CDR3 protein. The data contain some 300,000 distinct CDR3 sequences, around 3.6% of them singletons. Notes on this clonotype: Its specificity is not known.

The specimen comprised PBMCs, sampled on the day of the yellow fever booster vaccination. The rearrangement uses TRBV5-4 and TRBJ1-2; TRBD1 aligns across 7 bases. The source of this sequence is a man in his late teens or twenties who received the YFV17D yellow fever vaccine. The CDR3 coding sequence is TGTGCCAGCAGCTCGGCGGACAGGATTTATGGCTACACCTTC. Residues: CASSSADRIYGYTF.